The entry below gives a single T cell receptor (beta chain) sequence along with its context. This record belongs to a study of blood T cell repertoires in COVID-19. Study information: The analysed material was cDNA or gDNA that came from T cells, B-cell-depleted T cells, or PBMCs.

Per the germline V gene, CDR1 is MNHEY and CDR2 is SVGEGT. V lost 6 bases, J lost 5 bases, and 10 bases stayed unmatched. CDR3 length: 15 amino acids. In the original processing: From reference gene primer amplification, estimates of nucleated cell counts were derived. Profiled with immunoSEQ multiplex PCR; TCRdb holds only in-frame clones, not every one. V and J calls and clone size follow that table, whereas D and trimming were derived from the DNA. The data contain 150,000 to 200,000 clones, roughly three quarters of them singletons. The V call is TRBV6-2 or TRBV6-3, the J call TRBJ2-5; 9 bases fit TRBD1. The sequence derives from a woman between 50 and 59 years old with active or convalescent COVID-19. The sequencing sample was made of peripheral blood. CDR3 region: CASSRPGTGSETQYF. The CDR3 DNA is TGTGCCAGCAGCCGTCCCGGGACAGGGAGTGAGACCCAGTACTTC.